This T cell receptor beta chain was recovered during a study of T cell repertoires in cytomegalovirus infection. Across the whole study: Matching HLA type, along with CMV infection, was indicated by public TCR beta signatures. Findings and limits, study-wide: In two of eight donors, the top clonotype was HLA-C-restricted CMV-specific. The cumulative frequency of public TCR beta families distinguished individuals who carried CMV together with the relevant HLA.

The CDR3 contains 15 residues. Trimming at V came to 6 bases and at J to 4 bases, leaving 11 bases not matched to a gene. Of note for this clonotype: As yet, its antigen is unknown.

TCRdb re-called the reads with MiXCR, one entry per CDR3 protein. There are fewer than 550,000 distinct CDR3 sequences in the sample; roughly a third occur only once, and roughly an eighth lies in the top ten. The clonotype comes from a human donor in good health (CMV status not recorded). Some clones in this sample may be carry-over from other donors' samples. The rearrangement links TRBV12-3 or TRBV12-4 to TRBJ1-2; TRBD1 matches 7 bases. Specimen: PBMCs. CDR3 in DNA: TGTGCCAGCAGACTGAAAGGGGGCATTTTCTATGGCTACACCTTC. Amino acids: CASRLKGGIFYGYTF.